This T cell receptor beta chain stems from a study of blood T cells in healthy people across ages. Germline CDR1 reads SEHNR; CDR2 reads FQNEAQ (reference sequence). Unmatched junction bases numbered 11, after V lost 4 bases and J lost 0 bases. The CDR3 extends over 18 amino acids. Sample-barcoded 5' priming and a J-beta primer mix drove a second PCR of roughly 6 to 12 cycles. A single record per CDR3 protein comes from TCRdb applying MiXCR to the 5' RACE reads. The sample lists a few hundred thousand distinct CDR3 sequences, 25% to 30% occurring once. Isolated PBMCs totaled at least 6 million in each sample.

Material for sequencing was blood. The chain joins TRBV7-9 to TRBJ2-1, with 8 bases aligning to TRBD2. The sequence derives from a woman between 65 and 79 years old in good health. CDR3 amino acids: CASSSQSGGFSSYNEQFF. The DNA of the CDR3 is TGTGCCAGCAGCTCCCAGAGCGGGGGTTTTAGCTCCTACAATGAGCAGTTCTTC.